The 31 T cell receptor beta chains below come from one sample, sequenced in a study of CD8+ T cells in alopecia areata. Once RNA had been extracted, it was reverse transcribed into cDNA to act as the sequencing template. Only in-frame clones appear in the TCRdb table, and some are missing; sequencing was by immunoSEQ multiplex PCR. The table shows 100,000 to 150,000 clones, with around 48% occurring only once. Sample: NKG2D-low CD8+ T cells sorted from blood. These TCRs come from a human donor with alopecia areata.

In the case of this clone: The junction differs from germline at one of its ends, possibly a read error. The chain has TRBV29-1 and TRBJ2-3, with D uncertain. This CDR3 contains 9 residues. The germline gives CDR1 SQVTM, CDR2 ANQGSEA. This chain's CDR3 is CSVEDTEYF. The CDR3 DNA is TGCAGCGTTGAAGATACGGAGTATTTT.

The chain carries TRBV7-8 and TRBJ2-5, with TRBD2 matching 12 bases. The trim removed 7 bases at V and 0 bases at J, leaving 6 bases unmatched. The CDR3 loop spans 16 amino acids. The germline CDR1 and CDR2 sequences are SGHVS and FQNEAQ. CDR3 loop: CASNHGLAGNQETQYF. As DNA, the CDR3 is TGTGCCAGCAACCACGGACTAGCGGGAAACCAAGAGACCCAGTACTTC.

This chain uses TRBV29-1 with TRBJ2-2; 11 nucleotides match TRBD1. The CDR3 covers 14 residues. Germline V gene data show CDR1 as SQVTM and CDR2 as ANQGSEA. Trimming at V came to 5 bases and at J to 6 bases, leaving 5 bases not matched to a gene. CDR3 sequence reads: CSVSDRGRAGELFF. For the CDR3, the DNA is TGCAGCGTTTCGGACAGGGGGCGCGCCGGGGAGCTGTTTTTT.

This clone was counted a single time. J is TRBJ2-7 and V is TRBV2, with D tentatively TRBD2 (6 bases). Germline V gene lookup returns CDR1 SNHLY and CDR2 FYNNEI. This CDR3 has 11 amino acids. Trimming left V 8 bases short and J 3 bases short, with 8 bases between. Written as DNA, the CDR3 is TGTGCCAGCCGGAGGGACTACGAGCAGTACTTC. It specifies CASRRDYEQYF.

CDR3 in amino acids: CASSVGPSEQFF. CDR3 DNA: TGTGCCAGCAGCGTAGGTCCCAGTGAGCAGTTCTTC. This chain connects TRBV9 to TRBJ2-1; D gene uncertain. The CDR3 runs 12 residues. Between the trimmed V and J ends, which lost 0 bases and 9 bases, there was a span of 7 bases. Germline loops: CDR1 SGDLS, CDR2 YYNGEE.

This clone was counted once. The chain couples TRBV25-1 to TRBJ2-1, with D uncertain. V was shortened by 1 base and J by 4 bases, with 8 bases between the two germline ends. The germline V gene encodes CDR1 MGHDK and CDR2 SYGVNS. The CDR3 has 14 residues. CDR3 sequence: CASSESSLYNEQFF. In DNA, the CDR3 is TGTGCCAGCAGTGAATCGAGCCTATACAATGAGCAGTTCTTC. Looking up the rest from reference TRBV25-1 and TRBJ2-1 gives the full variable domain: EADIYQTPRYLVIGTGKKITLECSQTMGHDKMYWYQQDPGMELHLIHYSYGVNSTEKGDLSSESTVSRIRTEHFPLTLESARPSHTSQYLCASSESSLYNEQFFGPGTRLTVL.

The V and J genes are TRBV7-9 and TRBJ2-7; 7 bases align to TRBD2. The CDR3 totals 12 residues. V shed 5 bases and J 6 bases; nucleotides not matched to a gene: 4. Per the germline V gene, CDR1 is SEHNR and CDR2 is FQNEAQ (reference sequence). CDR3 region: CASSPLALEQYF. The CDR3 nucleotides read TGTGCCAGCAGCCCACTAGCGCTCGAGCAGTACTTC.

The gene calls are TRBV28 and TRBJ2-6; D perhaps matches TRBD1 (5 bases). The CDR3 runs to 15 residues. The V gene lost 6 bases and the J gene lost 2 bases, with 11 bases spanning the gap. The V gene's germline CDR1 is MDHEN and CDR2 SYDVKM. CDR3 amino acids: CASSPTDTGANVLTF. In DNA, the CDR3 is TGTGCCAGCAGCCCGACAGATACTGGGGCCAACGTCCTGACTTTC.

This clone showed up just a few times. The CDR3 loop is CSVAGGANYGYTF. The CDR3 nucleotides are TGCAGCGTTGCAGGGGGTGCTAACTATGGCTACACCTTC. The chain recombines TRBV29-1 with TRBJ1-2, with 7 bases matching TRBD1. Germline lookup yields CDR1 SQVTM and CDR2 ANQGSEA. This CDR3 spans 13 amino acids. V trimming: 4 bases; J trimming: 0 bases; junction bases outside the gene matches: 2.

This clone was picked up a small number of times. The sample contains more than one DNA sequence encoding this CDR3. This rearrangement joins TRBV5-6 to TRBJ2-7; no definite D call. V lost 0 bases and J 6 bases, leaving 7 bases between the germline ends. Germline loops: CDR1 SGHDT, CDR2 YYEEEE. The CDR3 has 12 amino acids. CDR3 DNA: TGTGCCAGCAGCTTGGGACCGCTCGAGCAGTACTTC. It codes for CASSLGPLEQYF.

The CDR3 here is CAITDTQYF. The CDR3 coding sequence is TGTGCCATCACAGATACGCAGTATTTT. V usage is TRBV2 and J usage is TRBJ2-3; D gene uncertain. The CDR3 totals 9 residues. Germline V gene lookup returns CDR1 SNHLY and CDR2 FYNNEI. Trimming took off 10 bases at V and 2 bases at J, with 1 base between the two ends.

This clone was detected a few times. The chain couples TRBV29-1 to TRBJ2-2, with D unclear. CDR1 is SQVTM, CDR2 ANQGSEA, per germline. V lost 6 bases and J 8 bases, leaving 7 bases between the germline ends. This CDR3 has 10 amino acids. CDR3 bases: TGCAGCGTCTATATTGGGGAGCTGTTTTTT. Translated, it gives CSVYIGELFF.

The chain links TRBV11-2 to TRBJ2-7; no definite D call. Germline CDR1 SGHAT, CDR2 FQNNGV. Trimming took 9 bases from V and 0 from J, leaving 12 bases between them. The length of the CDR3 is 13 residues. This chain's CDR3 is CASERLDSYEQYF. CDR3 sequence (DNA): TGTGCCAGTGAGAGGTTGGACTCCTACGAGCAGTACTTC. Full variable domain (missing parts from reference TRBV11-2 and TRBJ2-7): EAGVAQSPRYKIIEKRQSVAFWCNPISGHATLYWYQQILGQGPKLLIQFQNNGVVDDSQLPKDRFSAERLKGVDSTLKIQPAKLEDSAVYLCASERLDSYEQYFGPGTRLTVT.

The CDR3 spells CASGDRVAKNIQYF. In nucleotides, the CDR3 is TGTGCCAGCGGCGACCGAGTAGCCAAAAACATTCAGTACTTC. V and J are TRBV13 and TRBJ2-4, with D uncertain. CDR3 length: 14 residues. Germline V gene lookup returns CDR1 PRHDT and CDR2 FYEKMQ (reference sequence). Trimming removed 8 bases at V and 0 bases at J, with 11 bases between.

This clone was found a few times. CDR3 bases: TGCAGCGTTGAACTCCTGGACAGGACCTACGAGCAGTACTTC. Amino acid sequence: CSVELLDRTYEQYF. The rearrangement uses TRBV29-1 and TRBJ2-7, with 7 bases matching TRBD1. Germline trimming cut 2 bases from V and 2 bases from J; bases unmatched to any gene: 6. The germline V gene encodes CDR1 SQVTM and CDR2 ANQGSEA. This CDR3 spans 14 amino acids.

CDR3: CAWGDSAFYNEQFF. In nucleotides, the CDR3 is TGTGCCTGGGGGGACAGCGCGTTTTACAATGAGCAGTTCTTC. This sequence joins TRBV30 and TRBJ2-1, with 7 bases lining up with TRBD1. Per germline, CDR1 GTSNPN and CDR2 SVGIG (reference sequence). This CDR3 region has 14 residues. J gave up 4 bases and V 5 bases, and 8 bases lay outside the gene matches.

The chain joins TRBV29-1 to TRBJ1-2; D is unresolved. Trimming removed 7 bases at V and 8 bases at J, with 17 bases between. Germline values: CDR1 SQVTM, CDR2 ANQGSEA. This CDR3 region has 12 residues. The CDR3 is CSEWSGSDGYTF. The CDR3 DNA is TGCAGCGAGTGGTCGGGATCGGACGGCTACACCTTC.

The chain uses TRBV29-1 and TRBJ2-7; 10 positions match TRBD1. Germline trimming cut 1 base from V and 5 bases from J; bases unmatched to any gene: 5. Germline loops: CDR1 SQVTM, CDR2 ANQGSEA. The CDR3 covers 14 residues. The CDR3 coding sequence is TGCAGCGTTGAAGGAGGGACAGGGGAGGACGAGCAGTACTTC. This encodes CSVEGGTGEDEQYF.

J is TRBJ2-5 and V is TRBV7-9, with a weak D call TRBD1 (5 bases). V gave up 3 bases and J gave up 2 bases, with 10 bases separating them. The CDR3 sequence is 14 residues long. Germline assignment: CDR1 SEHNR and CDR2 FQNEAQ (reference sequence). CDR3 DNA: TGTGCCAGCAGCTTTTTTTCAGGGCAAGAGACCCAGTACTTC. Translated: CASSFFSGQETQYF.

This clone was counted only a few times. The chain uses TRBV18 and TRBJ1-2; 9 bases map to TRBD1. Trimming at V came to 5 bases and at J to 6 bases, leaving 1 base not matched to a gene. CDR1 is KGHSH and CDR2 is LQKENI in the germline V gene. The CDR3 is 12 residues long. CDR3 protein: CASSGQGHGYTF. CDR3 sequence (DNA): TGTGCCAGCTCAGGACAGGGGCATGGCTACACCTTC.

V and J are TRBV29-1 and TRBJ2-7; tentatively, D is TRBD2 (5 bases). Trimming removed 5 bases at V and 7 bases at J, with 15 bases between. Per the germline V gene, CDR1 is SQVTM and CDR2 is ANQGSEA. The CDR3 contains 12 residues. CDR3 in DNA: TGCAGCGTTAGCACCGGGGATCGTGAGCAGTACTTC. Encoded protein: CSVSTGDREQYF.

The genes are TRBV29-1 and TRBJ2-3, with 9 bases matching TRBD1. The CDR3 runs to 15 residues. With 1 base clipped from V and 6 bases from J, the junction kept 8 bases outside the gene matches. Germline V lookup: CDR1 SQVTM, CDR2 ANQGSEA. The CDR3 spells CSVEGLQGARDTQYF. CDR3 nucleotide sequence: TGCAGCGTTGAAGGTCTACAGGGGGCAAGGGATACGCAGTATTTT.

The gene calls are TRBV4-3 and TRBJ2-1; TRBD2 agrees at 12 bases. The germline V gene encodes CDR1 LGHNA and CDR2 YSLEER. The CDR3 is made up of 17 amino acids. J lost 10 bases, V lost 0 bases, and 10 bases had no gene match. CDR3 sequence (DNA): TGCGCCAGCAGCCAAGATTGGTCTAGCGGGAGGGCCACGGAGCAGTTCTTC. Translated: CASSQDWSSGRATEQFF.

The CDR3 DNA follows: TGCAGCGTCCAGGGGGCGCTTGTAGACGAGCAGTACTTC. It specifies CSVQGALVDEQYF. V is TRBV29-1 and J is TRBJ2-7; 8 nucleotides match TRBD1. Trimming at V came to 6 bases and at J to 5 bases, leaving 9 bases not matched to a gene. The CDR3 has 13 amino acids. Germline V CDR1 and CDR2: SQVTM, ANQGSEA.

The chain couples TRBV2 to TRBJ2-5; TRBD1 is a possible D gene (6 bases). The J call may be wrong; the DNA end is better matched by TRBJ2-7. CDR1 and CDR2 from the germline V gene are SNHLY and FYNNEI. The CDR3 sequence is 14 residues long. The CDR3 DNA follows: TGTGCCAGCAAGTCGGCAGGGGTAACCTACGAGCAGTACTTC. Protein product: CASKSAGVTYEQYF.

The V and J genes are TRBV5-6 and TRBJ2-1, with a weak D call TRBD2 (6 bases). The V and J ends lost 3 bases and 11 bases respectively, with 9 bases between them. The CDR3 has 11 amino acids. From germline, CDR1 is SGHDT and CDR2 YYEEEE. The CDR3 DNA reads TGTGCCAGCAGCTCCGGGGGTAAGCAGTTCTTC. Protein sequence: CASSSGGKQFF.

CDR3 coding DNA: TGCGCCAGCAGCCAATTTCAGGACACTGAAGCTTTCTTT. This translates into CASSQFQDTEAFF. The J gene is TRBJ1-1, the V gene TRBV4-1; D not certain. From germline, CDR1 is MGHRA and CDR2 YSYEKL. The CDR3 covers 13 residues. Trimming shortened V by 2 bases and J by 3 bases, and 7 bases separated the two germline ends.

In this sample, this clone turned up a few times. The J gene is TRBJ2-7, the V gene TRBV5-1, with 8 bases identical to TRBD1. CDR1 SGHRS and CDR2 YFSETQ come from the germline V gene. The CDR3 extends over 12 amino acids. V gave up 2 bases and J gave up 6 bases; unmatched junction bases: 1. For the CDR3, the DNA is TGCGCCAGCAGCTTTGACAGGGGCGAGCAGTACTTC. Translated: CASSFDRGEQYF. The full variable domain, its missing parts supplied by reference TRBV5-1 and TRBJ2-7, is KAGVTQTPRYLIKTRGQQVTLSCSPISGHRSVSWYQQTPGQGLQFLFEYFSETQRNKGNFPGRFSGRQFSNSRSEMNVSTLELGDSALYLCASSFDRGEQYFGPGTRLTVT.

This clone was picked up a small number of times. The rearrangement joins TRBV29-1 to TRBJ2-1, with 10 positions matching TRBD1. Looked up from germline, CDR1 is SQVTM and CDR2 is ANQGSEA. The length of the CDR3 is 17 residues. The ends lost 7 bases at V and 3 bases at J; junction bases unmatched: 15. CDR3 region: CSARQGAWPSDYNEQFF. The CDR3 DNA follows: TGCAGCGCGAGACAGGGGGCTTGGCCTAGCGACTACAATGAGCAGTTCTTC.

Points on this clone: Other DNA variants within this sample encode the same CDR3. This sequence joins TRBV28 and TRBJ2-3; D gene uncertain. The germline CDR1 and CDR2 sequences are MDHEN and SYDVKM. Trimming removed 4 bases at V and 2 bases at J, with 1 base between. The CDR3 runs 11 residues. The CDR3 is CASSSTDTQYF. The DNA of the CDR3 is TGTGCCAGCAGTTCCACAGATACGCAGTATTTT.

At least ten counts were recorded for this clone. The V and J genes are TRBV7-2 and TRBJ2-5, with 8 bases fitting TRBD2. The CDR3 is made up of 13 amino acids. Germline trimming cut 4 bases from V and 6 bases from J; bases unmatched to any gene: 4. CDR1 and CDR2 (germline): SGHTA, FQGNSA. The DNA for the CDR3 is TGTGCCAGCAGCTCCAGCGGGAGTAAGACCCAGTACTTC. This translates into CASSSSGSKTQYF.